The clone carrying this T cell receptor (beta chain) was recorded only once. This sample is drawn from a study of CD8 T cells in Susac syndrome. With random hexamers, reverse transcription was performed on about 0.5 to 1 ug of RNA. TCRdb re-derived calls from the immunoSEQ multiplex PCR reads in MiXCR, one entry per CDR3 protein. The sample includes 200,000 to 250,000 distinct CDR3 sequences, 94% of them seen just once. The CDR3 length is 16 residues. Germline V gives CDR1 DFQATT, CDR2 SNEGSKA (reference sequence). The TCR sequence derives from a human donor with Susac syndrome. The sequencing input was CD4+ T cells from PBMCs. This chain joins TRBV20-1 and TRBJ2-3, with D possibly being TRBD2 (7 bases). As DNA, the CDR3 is TGCAGCGCCCAGGGAGGGGGGATACGACCCACAGATACGCAGTATTTT. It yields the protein CSAQGGGIRPTDTQYF.